This entry features one T cell receptor (beta chain) sequence. This specimen belongs to a study of blood T cell repertoires in COVID-19. Per the authors' pipeline: From reference gene primer amplification, estimates of nucleated cell counts were derived. Profiled with immunoSEQ multiplex PCR; TCRdb holds only in-frame clones, not every one. V, J and clone size derive from that table, while D and trimming were established from the DNA sequence. The sample carries approximately 72,000 clones, roughly 90% recorded once. The CDR3 runs 15 residues. CDR1 is SGHDT and CDR2 is YYEEEE in the germline V gene. The ends were cut back, 5 bases at V and 0 bases at J, with 15 bases in the middle.

The V and J genes are TRBV5-6 and TRBJ2-7, with D unresolved. This receptor was identified in a man aged 45-60 years with acute or convalescent COVID-19. Input material: peripheral blood. The CDR3 here is CASRITSFGSYEQYF. In nucleotides, the CDR3 is TGTGCCAGCAGGATCACCAGTTTTGGCTCCTACGAGCAGTACTTC.